This TCR beta chain was recovered during a study of T cells in Graves' hyperthyroidism and ophthalmopathy. Criteria for exclusion of patients were uncontrolled infection, other autoimmune disease, pregnancy or lactation. General study points: Blood also showed most of the thyroid clonotypes that were expanded above 0.001.

Template material for amplifying TCR beta CDR3 regions consisted of RNA transcripts. The HTBI primer set drove a first-round RT-PCR of the TCR CDR3. From the multiplex PCR reads, TCRdb called clonotypes with MiXCR, one entry per CDR3 protein. The sample lists more than 550,000 distinct CDR3 sequences, around 20% occurring once. This CDR3 is built from 13 residues. Germline loops: CDR1 LGHDT, CDR2 YNNKEL (reference sequence). The ends were cut back, 1 base at V and 11 bases at J, with 14 bases in the middle. The table lists this clonotype with many counts. The antigen is not known. The origin of this receptor is a woman between 45 and 65 years old with Graves' hyperthyroidism that later progressed to Graves' ophthalmopathy. This chain joins TRBV3-1 and TRBJ1-2; the D gene is possibly TRBD1 (5 bases). The sequencing sample was made of blood. For the CDR3, the DNA is TGTGCCAGCAGCCAAGGGCGGGGCCAGAGTTACACCTTC. This codes for CASSQGRGQSYTF.